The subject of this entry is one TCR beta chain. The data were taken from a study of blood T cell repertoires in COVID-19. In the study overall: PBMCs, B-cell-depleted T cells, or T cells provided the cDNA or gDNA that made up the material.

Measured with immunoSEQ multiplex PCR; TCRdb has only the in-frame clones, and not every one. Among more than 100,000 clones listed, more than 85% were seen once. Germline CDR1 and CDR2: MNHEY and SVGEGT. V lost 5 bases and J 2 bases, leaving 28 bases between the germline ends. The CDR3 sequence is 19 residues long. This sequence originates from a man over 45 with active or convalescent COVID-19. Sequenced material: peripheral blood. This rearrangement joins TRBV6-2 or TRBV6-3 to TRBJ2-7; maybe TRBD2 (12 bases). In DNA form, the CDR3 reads TGTGCCAGCAGTAGCGGGGACAGGGGGACTAGCGGGTACCCCTACGAGCAGTACTTC. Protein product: CASSSGDRGTSGYPYEQYF.